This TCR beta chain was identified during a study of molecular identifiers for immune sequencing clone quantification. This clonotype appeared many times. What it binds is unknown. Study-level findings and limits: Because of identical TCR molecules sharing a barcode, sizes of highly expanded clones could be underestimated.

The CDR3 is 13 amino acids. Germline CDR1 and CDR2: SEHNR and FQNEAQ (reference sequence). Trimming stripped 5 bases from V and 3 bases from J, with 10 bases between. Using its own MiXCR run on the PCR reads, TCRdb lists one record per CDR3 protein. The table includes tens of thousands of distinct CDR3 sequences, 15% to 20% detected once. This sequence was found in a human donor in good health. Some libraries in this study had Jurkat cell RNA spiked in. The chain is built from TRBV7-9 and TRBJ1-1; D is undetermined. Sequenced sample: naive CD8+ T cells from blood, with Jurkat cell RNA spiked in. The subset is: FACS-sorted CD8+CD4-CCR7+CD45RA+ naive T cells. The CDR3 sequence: CASSPLGDTEAFF. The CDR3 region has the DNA TGTGCCAGCAGCCCTTTGGGAGACACTGAAGCTTTCTTT. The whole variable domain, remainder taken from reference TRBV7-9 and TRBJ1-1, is DTGVSQNPRHKITKRGQNVTFRCDPISEHNRLYWYRQTLGQGPEFLTYFQNEAQLEKSRLLSDRFSAERPKGSFSTLEIQRTEQGDSAMYLCASSPLGDTEAFFGQGTRLTVV.